The next 14 T cell receptor beta chains were all read from a single sample in a study of shared clonotypes between healthy human individuals (dated by TCRdb to about 2020). Library preparation employed the immunoSEQ multiplex PCR assay. The source is immuneACCESS, and TCRdb retained only in-frame sequences with V and J called. Part of the clones is not carried over; for the studies checked, unresolved V genes explain less than half of this, and the remainder is unexplained. The sample table records about 2.4 million clones; over 85% of these occur just once. The ten most abundant clones make up roughly 0.14% of the sample. The sample taken for sequencing was naive CD4+ T cells sorted from blood. The sample's cell subset or site label, in plain terms: CD45RA+ positively selected. Source of these receptors: a man younger than 35 in good health.

As to this clone: Other DNA sequences in this specimen translate into the identical CDR3. V and J are TRBV6-5 and TRBJ1-3; TRBD1 is a possible D gene (6 bases). Trimming shortened V by 6 bases and J by 0 bases, and 12 bases separated the two germline ends. Per the germline V gene, CDR1 is MNHEY and CDR2 is SVGAGI. This CDR3 is 15 amino acids long. The CDR3 coding sequence is TGTGCCAGCAGCTCGACAGGCACCTCTGGAAACACCATATATTTT. Translated, it gives CASSSTGTSGNTIYF.

This clone came up a few times. The chain is built from TRBV6-4 and TRBJ2-3; perhaps TRBD1 as D (6 bases). V lost 6 bases to trimming and J lost 3 bases, with 10 bases between them. The CDR3 loop spans 13 amino acids. Per the germline V gene, CDR1 is MRHNA and CDR2 is SNTAGT. CDR3 loop: CASRAGETDTQYF. The CDR3 DNA sequence: TGTGCCAGCAGGGCAGGGGAAACAGATACGCAGTATTTT.

The CDR3 DNA follows: TGTGCCAGCAGCTTAGCGGGAGGGAGGGAGCTGTTTTTT. This encodes CASSLAGGRELFF. This chain connects TRBV7-2 to TRBJ2-2; 7 nucleotides align to TRBD2. Germline V gene data show CDR1 as SGHTA and CDR2 as FQGNSA. The CDR3 consists of 13 residues. V was pared by 0 bases and J by 9 bases, with 1 base of the junction left unmatched.

This clone was seen a few times. V is TRBV5-1 and J is TRBJ1-1; weak D call: TRBD1 (5 bases). Germline assignment: CDR1 SGHRS and CDR2 YFSETQ. Trimming removed 4 bases at V and 0 bases at J, with 13 bases between. CDR3 length: 15 residues. DNA for the CDR3: TGCGCCAGCAGCACGATAGAGGGGCTGAACACTGAAGCTTTCTTT. Translated, it gives CASSTIEGLNTEAFF.

V and J are TRBV10-3 and TRBJ1-2; 7 bases line up with TRBD1. CDR1 is ENHRY and CDR2 is SYGVKD in the germline V gene. V was pared by 0 bases and J by 7 bases, with 8 bases of the junction left unmatched. The CDR3 extends over 15 amino acids. The CDR3 bases are TGTGCCATCAGTGAGTCTGTTGAGAACAGGGGTGGCTACACCTTC. Its translation is CAISESVENRGGYTF.

The CDR3 loop reads CASSVVQDNEQFF. The DNA of the CDR3 is TGTGCCAGCAGCGTAGTTCAGGACAATGAGCAGTTCTTC. This rearrangement joins TRBV9 to TRBJ2-1, with D unclear. V lost 0 bases and J lost 5, with 6 bases in between. The CDR3 length is 13 residues. Per germline, CDR1 SGDLS and CDR2 YYNGEE.

The chain has TRBV30 and TRBJ1-5; the match to TRBD1 covers 9 bases. CDR3 length: 14 residues. Per germline, CDR1 GTSNPN and CDR2 SVGIG (reference sequence). V lost 2 bases, J lost 9 bases, and 8 bases stayed unmatched. Written as DNA, the CDR3 is TGTGCCTGGAGTCCGGGGACAGGGAGACGGCCCCAGCATTTT. Its protein is CAWSPGTGRRPQHF.

The rearrangement uses TRBV6-6 and TRBJ1-1, with a tentative D call TRBD1 (5 bases). The length of the CDR3 is 15 residues. CDR1 is MNHNY and CDR2 is SVGAGI in the germline V gene (reference sequence). V was pared by 2 bases and J by 5 bases, with 15 bases between. CDR3 sequence: CASSYSWAGLTEAFF. The DNA of the CDR3 is TGTGCCAGCAGTTACAGTTGGGCAGGGTTGACTGAAGCTTTCTTT.

This clone was recorded only once. This rearrangement joins TRBV18 to TRBJ1-1; D gene uncertain. Germline CDR1 and CDR2: KGHSH and LQKENI. This CDR3 has 15 amino acids. The germline V and J ends were trimmed by 0 bases and 1 base, with 9 bases remaining between them. The CDR3 nucleotides are TGTGCCAGCTCACCACCGAGCTTGGAGAACACTGAAGCTTTCTTT. As protein: CASSPPSLENTEAFF.

The CDR3 DNA is TGTGCCAGCAGCTTAGCGACAGCTAATTCACCCCTCCACTTT. Its protein is CASSLATANSPLHF. The chain is built from TRBV11-2 and TRBJ1-6, with a possible D match to TRBD1 (5 bases). Germline V gene data show CDR1 as SGHAT and CDR2 as FQNNGV. V was trimmed by 1 base and J by 6 bases, leaving 7 bases between them. The CDR3 has 14 amino acids.

As to this clone: Additional DNA sequences in this sample encode the identical CDR3. J is TRBJ2-7 and V is TRBV30; the D gene is possibly TRBD2 (6 bases). The germline gives CDR1 GTSNPN, CDR2 SVGIG (reference sequence). Trimming removed 0 bases at V and 3 bases at J, with 12 bases between. The CDR3 covers 14 residues. DNA for the CDR3: TGTGCCTGGAGTGTTGGGGGGAAACTCTACGAGCAGTACTTC. It codes for CAWSVGGKLYEQYF.

This clone is a singleton in its sample. An end of the junction does not agree with germline; a read error may underlie this. The CDR3 DNA reads TGTGCTAGCAGCTTCGGGGAGGGGGGTACGGATGAGCAGTTCTTC. It is translated as CASSFGEGGTDEQFF. This chain connects TRBV7-7 to TRBJ2-1, with D possibly matching TRBD2 (7 bases). Germline V gene sequence: CDR1 SSHAT, CDR2 FNYEAQ (reference sequence). The CDR3 loop spans 15 amino acids.

This clone was recorded only once. The gene calls are TRBV28 and TRBJ1-2; D possibly corresponds to TRBD1 (5 bases). Between the trimmed V and J ends, which lost 5 bases and 8 bases, there was a span of 15 bases. The CDR3 contains 13 residues. Germline CDR1 reads MDHEN; CDR2 reads SYDVKM. The CDR3 DNA reads TGTGCCAGCAGTGTCCCTTCCGGGGGGGGCTACACCTTC. Protein: CASSVPSGGGYTF.

The chain has TRBV28 and TRBJ2-5; D is undetermined. The better agreement between TRBJ2-7 and the DNA end casts doubt on the J call. The CDR3 is 15 amino acids. Germline V CDR1 and CDR2: MDHEN, SYDVKM. CDR3 sequence reads: CASSSRSYSSYEQYF. In DNA, the CDR3 is TGTGCCAGCAGCTCCCGTTCCTATAGCTCCTACGAGCAGTACTTC.